Shown below are 8 T cell receptor beta chains from a single sample sequenced in a study of T cells in Graves' hyperthyroidism and ophthalmopathy. Researchers took RNA transcripts and amplified the TCR beta CDR3 regions from them. Primed by the HTBI set, a first-round RT-PCR was run on the TCR CDR3. TCRdb used MiXCR to reprocess the multiplex PCR reads, holding one entry per CDR3 protein. The sample records some 560,000 distinct CDR3 sequences, 12% to 15% being singletons. Sequencing was done on a sample of blood. The receptors originated from a woman aged 40 to 50 with Graves' hyperthyroidism.

This clonotype has at least ten counts. V gene TRBV30 combines with J gene TRBJ1-5, with 7 bases matching TRBD1. The CDR3 is 13 amino acids. Unmatched junction bases numbered 7, after V lost 8 bases and J lost 3 bases. Looked up from germline, CDR1 is GTSNPN and CDR2 is SVGIG (reference sequence). CDR3 DNA: TGTGCCGTGACTACAGGGGTCAATCAGCCCCAGCATTTT. This codes for CAVTTGVNQPQHF.

This chain uses TRBV30 with TRBJ2-1; D gene unclear. Per the germline V gene, CDR1 is GTSNPN and CDR2 is SVGIG (reference sequence). This CDR3 spans 12 amino acids. V was pared by 1 base and J by 11 bases, with 12 bases between. CDR3 protein: CAWSAQSRKQFF. The CDR3 coding sequence is TGTGCCTGGAGTGCACAGAGTCGCAAGCAGTTCTTC.

This clonotype was observed at least ten times. The chain employs TRBV28 and TRBJ2-2, with 8 bases aligning to TRBD2. CDR3 length equals 17 residues. V lost 10 bases, J lost 2 bases, and 15 bases stayed unmatched. In germline, CDR1 is MDHEN, CDR2 SYDVKM. CDR3 nucleotides: TGTGCCACCACCCGACGGTTCGGGAGGGGCAACACCGGGGAGCTGTTTTTT. It yields the protein CATTRRFGRGNTGELFF.

This clonotype occurred a few times. V gene TRBV10-3 combines with J gene TRBJ2-1, with D maybe TRBD2 (5 bases). The germline V gene encodes CDR1 ENHRY and CDR2 SYGVKD. The CDR3 length is 14 residues. The V end lost 6 bases, the J end lost 7 bases, and 16 bases lay between the germline ends. The DNA of the CDR3 is TGTGCCATCAGCAACCGACGGGATTATAATGAGCAGTTCTTC. Translated, it gives CAISNRRDYNEQFF.

This clonotype appeared many times. The chain carries TRBV7-9 and TRBJ2-1, with a weak D call TRBD2 (6 bases). The CDR3 is 15 amino acids. Per germline, CDR1 SEHNR and CDR2 FQNEAQ (reference sequence). V was trimmed by 5 bases and J by 2 bases, leaving 13 bases between them. CDR3 residues: CASSRPGLAYNEQFF. For the CDR3, the DNA is TGTGCCAGCAGCAGGCCGGGACTGGCCTACAATGAGCAGTTCTTC. The full variable domain, its missing parts supplied by reference TRBV7-9 and TRBJ2-1, is DTGVSQNPRHKITKRGQNVTFRCDPISEHNRLYWYRQTLGQGPEFLTYFQNEAQLEKSRLLSDRFSAERPKGSFSTLEIQRTEQGDSAMYLCASSRPGLAYNEQFFGPGTRLTVL.

The V and J genes are TRBV2 and TRBJ1-5; 10 bases map to TRBD1. Germline-derived CDR1 and CDR2 are SNHLY and FYNNEI. The CDR3 loop spans 12 amino acids. V shed 7 bases, J shed 7 bases, and the junction held 1 base outside the gene matches. The CDR3 is CASTDRGQPQHF. Here the CDR3 DNA reads TGTGCCAGCACGGACAGGGGGCAGCCCCAGCATTTT.

There are many counts of this clonotype. The chain joins TRBV11-3 to TRBJ1-6; TRBD1 is a possible D gene (6 bases). V lost 2 bases, J lost 9 bases, and 11 bases lay in between. Germline assignment: CDR1 SGHNT and CDR2 YENEEA. This CDR3 comprises 14 residues. The CDR3 region is CASSLTGIVSPLHF. CDR3 nucleotides: TGTGCCAGCAGCTTAACAGGGATAGTTTCACCCCTCCACTTT. The full variable domain, in which reference TRBV11-3 and TRBJ1-6 provide the parts outside the CDR3, is EAGVVQSPRYKIIEKKQPVAFWCNPISGHNTLYWYLQNLGQGPELLIRYENEEAVDDSQLPKDRFSAERLKGVDSTLKIQPAELGDSAVYLCASSLTGIVSPLHFGNGTRLTVT.

The gene calls are TRBV11-3 and TRBJ2-1; tentatively, D is TRBD1 (5 bases). Germline CDR1 reads SGHNT; CDR2 reads YENEEA. The CDR3 contains 15 residues. V was shortened by 2 bases and J by 5 bases, with 13 bases between the two germline ends. The CDR3 sequence is CASSLRQGADNEQFF. CDR3 coding DNA: TGTGCCAGCAGCTTAAGGCAGGGTGCGGACAATGAGCAGTTCTTC.